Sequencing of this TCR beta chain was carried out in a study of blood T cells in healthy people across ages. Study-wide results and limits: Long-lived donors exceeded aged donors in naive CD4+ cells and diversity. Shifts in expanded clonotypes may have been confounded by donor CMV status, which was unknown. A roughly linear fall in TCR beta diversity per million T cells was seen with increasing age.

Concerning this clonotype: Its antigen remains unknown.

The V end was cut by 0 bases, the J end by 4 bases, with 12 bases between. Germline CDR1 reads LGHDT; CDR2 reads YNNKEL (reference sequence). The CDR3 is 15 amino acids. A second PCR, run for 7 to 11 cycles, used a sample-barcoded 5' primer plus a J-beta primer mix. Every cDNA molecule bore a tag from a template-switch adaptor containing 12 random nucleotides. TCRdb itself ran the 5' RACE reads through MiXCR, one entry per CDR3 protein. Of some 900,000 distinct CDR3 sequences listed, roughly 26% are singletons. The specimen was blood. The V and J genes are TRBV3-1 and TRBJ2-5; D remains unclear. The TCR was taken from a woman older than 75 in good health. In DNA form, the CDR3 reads TGTGCCAGCAGCCAAGACGGACGCCTCGGAGAGACCCAGTACTTC. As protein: CASSQDGRLGETQYF.